The entry that follows covers one T cell receptor beta chain sequence. This clonotype was recorded many times. Its cognate antigen has yet to be identified. Within one base of it there is no much larger clone, and no base qualities were kept. The germline V gene gives CDR1 as ENHRY and CDR2 as SYGVKD. Including the terminal cysteine and phenylalanine, the CDR3 comprises 16 residues. The entry retains the CDR3 DNA only, 48 bases that are in frame from base 1. V lost 8 bases and J lost 2 bases, and the count of bases not matched to a germline gene is 10. These data are taken from a study of regulatory T cells in long-lasting Graves disease (dated by TCRdb to about 2021). Regarding the study in general: Patients with newly diagnosed Graves' disease had been on antithyroid drugs for under 3 months. Persistent Graves' disease patients were compared with newly diagnosed Graves' disease patients by peripheral blood TCR sequencing and RNA sequencing. A total of roughly 35 samples were covered by TCR sequencing, comprising about 13 persistent and 20 or so newly diagnosed Graves' disease patients. The study was registered as a clinical trial and conducted in China. What the work shows at the level of the full study, not this receptor alone: A larger number of public clonotypes was shared among persistent patients (around 2,700) than among newly diagnosed patients (around 970). Compared with newly diagnosed patients, patients with persistent Graves' disease had lower TCR Shannon entropy and fewer highly expanded clones, which suggests clonal expansion. Preferential use of TRBV28, TRBJ1-2 and TRBJ2-5 was observed in persistent disease, whereas TRBV20-1 and TRBJ2-1 were favored in newly diagnosed disease. Only the TCR beta chain was sequenced and analyzed. The study examined only peripheral blood because the primary lesion, thyroid tissue, could not be accessed. The authors noted that the small sample size was a limitation that may lower accuracy.

Libraries were constructed by multiplex PCR. The listed sequencing device is Illumina HiSeq 4000. To build TCR beta libraries, CDR3 regions were amplified by Arm-PCR using iRepertoire HTBI primers. Before sequencing, the PCR products went through gel purification. The authors' analysis ran thus. Across samples, fewer than 70 TRBV and 13 to 15 TRBJ segments were identified and used for gene usage analysis of CDR3 amino acid clonotypes. COPE and FqMerger were used to merge filtered high-quality paired reads into contigs. BLAST was used to align contigs to IMGT TRBV, TRBD and TRBJ reference genes, and CDR3 was defined according to IMGT. Any clonotype with a frequency above 0.1% was classified as a highly expanded clone. Shannon entropy served as the measure of repertoire diversity, while the Gini coefficient captured V-J evenness. Public clonotypes were defined as clonotypes shared by more than one individual. The public reads were reprocessed in TCRdb via fastp at Q25 and MiXCR, keeping in-frame beta chains. Here each entry gathers all rows of one CDR3 protein and keeps the most common genes and DNA. V and J calls and clone size were set by TCRdb, not the authors. Here the sample has a few hundred thousand distinct CDR3 sequences; approximately 16% occur a single time. Of the sample, under 9% falls within the top ten clones.

The time point label corresponds to: newly diagnosed GD, antithyroid drugs for less than 3 months. RNA was extracted from PBMCs in TRIzol for both TCR sequencing and RNA sequencing. Graves' disease was diagnosed according to American Thyroid Association guidelines. The patients came from an endocrinology department in Xi'an, China. Each patient gave roughly 10 milliliters of peripheral blood, collected in an EDTA anticoagulant tube. Ficoll Paque Plus density gradient separation was used to isolate PBMCs, and no additional T cell sorting was done. RNA quality was checked with an Agilent 2100 Bioanalyzer and agarose gel, and concentration with a NanoDrop 2000. These sequences were also reported in another study, on T cells in Graves' hyperthyroidism and ophthalmopathy. As the second publication notes: A patient counted as having stable Graves' hyperthyroidism if no progression to ophthalmopathy occurred over 18 months of follow-up. Hyperthyroidism patients were newly diagnosed, had a disease duration of under 2 months, and were aged 18 to 65 years. Any patient with an uncontrolled infection, another autoimmune disease, pregnancy or lactation was excluded. Diagnoses were established on the basis of clinical symptoms, serum thyroxine and TRAb, thyroid ultrasound, and orbital computed tomography. A first-round RT-PCR of the TCR CDR3 used the HTBI primer set with the Qiagen OneStep RT-PCR kit. Most expanded thyroid clonotypes (frequency above 0.001) were also found in blood, which suggests that blood repertoires may mirror thyroid immune responses. A 13 V-J signature model separated ophthalmopathy from stable hyperthyroidism, with about 88% sensitivity and roughly 82% specificity in cross-validation and 80%/75% in testing. In validation, progression to ophthalmopathy was predicted by the model with 55% to 71% sensitivity and roughly 76% specificity, a median of about 6.8 months before onset. TCR V-J signatures able to tell the groups apart were searched for in a discovery cohort of some 100 patients, of whom 43 had Graves' ophthalmopathy and 57 had stable Graves' hyperthyroidism. An independent validation cohort of under 20 hyperthyroidism patients and approximately 15 patients who later progressed to ophthalmopathy tested prospective prediction of ophthalmopathy. The roughly 91 discovery patients were randomly divided into training and test sets at a 7:3 ratio. In several Graves' hyperthyroidism patients, the study also compared T-cell repertoires from thyroid tissue with T-cell repertoires from blood. Following sampling, methimazole starting at 30 mg daily was given to hyperthyroidism patients, and high-dose intravenous methylprednisolone was given to ophthalmopathy patients. Libraries were constructed in a second round of multiplex PCR, after which size selection and purification were performed. Paired-end sequencing of the libraries was performed with 100 bp reads on an Illumina HiSeq2000. SOAPnuke was used to process the raw data, removing reads that contained adapters or uncalled bases, had a mean Phred below 15, or lacked an exact match to the constant primer or identifier. COPE v1.2.5 was used to merge the high-quality paired reads, and each unique nucleotide sequence was defined as a clonotype. MiTCR v1.1 was used to align the clonotypes against IMGT TRBV, TRBD and TRBJ reference segments. Analysis was restricted to V-J combinations with a frequency above 0.0001, which covered 98% to 99.2% of repertoires. The TCS score was defined as the ratio of F50 (clonal expansion) to E x V (chaos), calculated using BLOSUM62-based TCRdist between CDR3 peptides within each V-J. Welch's t-statistics and random forest reduced 500 to 650 V-J features to some 14, which were used in a naive Bayes classifier (R e1071). Sample size was not statistically predetermined, and investigators were not blinded to group allocation. The paper describes TCR Vbeta CDR3 sequencing of 140 or so peripheral blood samples, made up of 43 ophthalmopathy patients, roughly 75 hyperthyroidism patients and 17 progressor patients.

The TCR comes from a woman aged 40-49 years with Graves disease. Donor details come from another sample of the same person, matched by shared clones. The sample here was peripheral blood mononuclear cells (PBMCs), taken at new diagnosis, from a patient treated with antithyroid drugs. The sequence joins TRBV10-3 to TRBJ2-2; 8 bases in between match TRBD2. The CDR3 sequence is CAIGGRLASNTGELFF. At the DNA level, the sequence is TGTGCCATCGGAGGGAGACTAGCGTCCAACACCGGGGAGCTGTTTTTT.